The 11 T cell receptor beta chains reported below all come from one sample, sequenced in a study of blood T cell repertoires in COVID-19. TCRdb keeps only in-frame clones here, not all; method: immunoSEQ multiplex PCR. Of about 90,000 clones listed, roughly 90% were seen once; the top ten hold 1.2%. The sequenced sample consisted of peripheral blood. These receptors were collected from an older man with active or convalescent COVID-19.

V usage is TRBV4-3 and J usage is TRBJ2-4, with TRBD2 matching over 9 bases. Germline trimming cut 0 bases from V and 7 bases from J; bases unmatched to any gene: 10. CDR3 length equals 17 residues. From germline, CDR1 is LGHNA and CDR2 YSLEER. CDR3 sequence: CASSQEAGLAGSNIQYF. In nucleotides, the CDR3 is TGCGCCAGCAGCCAAGAAGCCGGCCTAGCGGGATCCAACATTCAGTACTTC.

The chain recombines TRBV6-5 with TRBJ1-5, with a possible D match to TRBD1 (5 bases). There are 14 residues in the CDR3. V was shortened by 0 bases and J by 6 bases, with 9 bases between the two germline ends. CDR1 is MNHEY and CDR2 is SVGAGI in the germline V gene. This chain's CDR3 is CASSYSRASQPQHF. For the CDR3, the DNA is TGTGCCAGCAGTTACTCCAGGGCAAGTCAGCCCCAGCATTTT.

The rearrangement joins TRBV9 to TRBJ2-5; D possibly corresponds to TRBD2 (5 bases). Germline loops: CDR1 SGDLS, CDR2 YYNGEE. Trimming cost V 0 bases and J 9 bases, with 12 bases left between them. The CDR3 covers 13 residues. DNA for the CDR3: TGTGCCAGCAGCGTAGGAGGAGGTTATCCCCAGTACTTC. The encoded protein is CASSVGGGYPQYF.

DNA of the CDR3: TGTGCCAGCAGCTCGGTGGGACAGGCATTTTATGGCTACACCTTC. Translated, it gives CASSSVGQAFYGYTF. This chain connects TRBV11-2 to TRBJ1-2, with 8 bases lining up with TRBD1. The germline gives CDR1 SGHAT, CDR2 FQNNGV. With 4 bases clipped from V and 5 bases from J, the junction kept 9 bases outside the gene matches. The CDR3 runs 15 residues.

The chain links TRBV9 to TRBJ2-7; 7 positions agree with TRBD2. CDR1 and CDR2 (germline): SGDLS, YYNGEE. V was clipped by 4 bases and J by 2 bases; unmatched bases: 6. The CDR3 loop spans 14 amino acids. CDR3 DNA: TGTGCCAGCAGCCAGAGCGGGGTCCCCTACGAGCAGTACTTC. Residues: CASSQSGVPYEQYF.

This clone has a single count. DNA for the CDR3: TGTGCCAGCAGCTTAGGTCGAGCAGGCGGGACTAGCACAGATACGCAGTATTTT. Amino acid sequence: CASSLGRAGGTSTDTQYF. The chain couples TRBV7-6 to TRBJ2-3, with a possible D match to TRBD2 (6 bases). Germline V gene lookup returns CDR1 SGHVS and CDR2 FNYEAQ. V lost 1 base and J 0 bases, leaving 17 bases between the germline ends. The CDR3 has 18 residues.

This chain joins TRBV5-4 and TRBJ2-5; TRBD1 matches at 7 bases. Trimming removed 4 bases from V and 3 bases from J; junction bases left unmatched: 3. The CDR3 extends over 13 amino acids. Per the germline V gene, CDR1 is SGHNT and CDR2 is YYREEE (reference sequence). CDR3 residues: CASSKGQEETQYF. For the CDR3, the DNA is TGTGCCAGCAGCAAAGGACAGGAAGAGACCCAGTACTTC.

The rearrangement links TRBV3-1 (or the pseudogene TRBV3-2) to TRBJ2-1; 10 bases line up with TRBD2. Trimming at V came to 1 base and at J to 7 bases, leaving 7 bases not matched to a gene. The CDR3 spans 16 residues. Germline V CDR1 and CDR2: LGHDT, YNNKEL (reference sequence). The CDR3, as DNA: TGTGCCAGCAGCCAAGGACTAGCGGGTCTTAGGAATGAGCAGTTCTTC. This sequence encodes CASSQGLAGLRNEQFF.

The chain joins TRBV7-8 to TRBJ2-1, with D possibly being TRBD2 (6 bases). V lost 6 bases, J lost 2 bases, and 14 bases lay in between. The germline V gene encodes CDR1 SGHVS and CDR2 FQNEAQ. CDR3 length equals 15 residues. CDR3 coding DNA: TGTGCCAGCAGTCAAGGAGGGCCCCCCTACAATGAGCAGTTCTTC. This encodes CASSQGGPPYNEQFF.

The chain has TRBV7-9 and TRBJ2-5; tentative D call: TRBD2 (6 bases). CDR1 is SEHNR and CDR2 is FQNEAQ in the germline V gene (reference sequence). The CDR3 loop spans 14 amino acids. V was cut by 5 bases and J by 5 bases, with 15 bases left in between. The chain's CDR3 is CASSRGTSLETQYF. The CDR3 nucleotides are TGTGCCAGCAGCCGGGGTACTAGCTTGGAGACCCAGTACTTC.

This chain connects TRBV29-1 to TRBJ1-2; TRBD1 matches 7 bases. This CDR3 region has 11 residues. Germline loops: CDR1 SQVTM, CDR2 ANQGSEA. DNA of the CDR3: TGCAGTGCTGGGACAGACTATGGCTACACCTTC. It encodes CSAGTDYGYTF.